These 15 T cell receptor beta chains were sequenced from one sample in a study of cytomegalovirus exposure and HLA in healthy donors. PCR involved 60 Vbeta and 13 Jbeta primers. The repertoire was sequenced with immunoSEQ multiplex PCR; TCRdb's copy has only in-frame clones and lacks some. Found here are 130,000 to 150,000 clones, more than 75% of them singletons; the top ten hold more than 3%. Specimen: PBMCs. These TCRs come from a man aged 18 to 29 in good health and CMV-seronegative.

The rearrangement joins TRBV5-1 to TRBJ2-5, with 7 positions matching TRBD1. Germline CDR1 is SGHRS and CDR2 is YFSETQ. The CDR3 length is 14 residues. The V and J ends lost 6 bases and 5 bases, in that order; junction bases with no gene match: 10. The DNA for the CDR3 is TGCGCCAGCACACGACAGGGAAATATGGAGACCCAGTACTTC. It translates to CASTRQGNMETQYF.

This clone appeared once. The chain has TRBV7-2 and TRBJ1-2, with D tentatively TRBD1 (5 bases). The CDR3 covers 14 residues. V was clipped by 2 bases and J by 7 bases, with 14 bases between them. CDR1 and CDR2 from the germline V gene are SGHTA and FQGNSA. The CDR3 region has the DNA TGTGCCAGCAGCTTAACCGTTCAGGGTCGTGGCTACACCTTC. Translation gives CASSLTVQGRGYTF.

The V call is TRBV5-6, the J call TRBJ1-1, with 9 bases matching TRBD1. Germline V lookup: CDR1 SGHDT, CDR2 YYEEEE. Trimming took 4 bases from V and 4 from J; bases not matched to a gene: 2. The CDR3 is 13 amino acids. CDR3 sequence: CASSTTGGTEAFF. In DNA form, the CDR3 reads TGTGCCAGCAGCACGACAGGGGGCACTGAAGCTTTCTTT. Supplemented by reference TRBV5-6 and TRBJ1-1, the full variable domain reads DAGVTQSPTHLIKTRGQQVTLRCSPKSGHDTVSWYQQALGQGPQFIFQYYEEEERQRGNFPDRFSGHQFPNYSSELNVNALLLGDSALYLCASSTTGGTEAFFGQGTRLTVV.

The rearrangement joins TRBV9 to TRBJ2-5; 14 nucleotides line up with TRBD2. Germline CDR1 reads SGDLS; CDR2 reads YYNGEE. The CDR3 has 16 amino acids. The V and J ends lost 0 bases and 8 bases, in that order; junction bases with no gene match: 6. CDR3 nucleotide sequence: TGTGCCAGCAGCGTAGACCCGGGGACTAGCGGGGGTACCCAGTACTTC. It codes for CASSVDPGTSGGTQYF.

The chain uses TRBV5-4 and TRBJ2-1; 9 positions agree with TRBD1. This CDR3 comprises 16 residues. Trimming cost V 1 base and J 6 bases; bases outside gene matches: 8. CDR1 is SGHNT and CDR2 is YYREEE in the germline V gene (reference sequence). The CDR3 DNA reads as TGTGCCAGCAGCTTGAAACAGGGGGCTTTGGGCAATGAGCAGTTCTTC. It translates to CASSLKQGALGNEQFF.

Here the CDR3 DNA reads TGTGCCAGCACCTTCACAGGGGGCGAGGATACGCAGTATTTT. The encoded protein is CASTFTGGEDTQYF. V and J are TRBV27 and TRBJ2-3; 9 bases are shared with TRBD1. Trimming at V came to 7 bases and at J to 6 bases, leaving 8 bases not matched to a gene. Germline V gives CDR1 MNHEY, CDR2 SMNVEV (reference sequence). This CDR3 spans 14 amino acids.

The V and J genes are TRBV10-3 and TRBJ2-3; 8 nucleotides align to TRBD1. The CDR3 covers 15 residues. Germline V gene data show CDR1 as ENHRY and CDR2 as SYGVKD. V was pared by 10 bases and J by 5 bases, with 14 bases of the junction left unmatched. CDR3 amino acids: CATNDGGRGQDTQYF. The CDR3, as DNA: TGTGCCACCAATGACGGGGGCAGGGGGCAAGATACGCAGTATTTT.

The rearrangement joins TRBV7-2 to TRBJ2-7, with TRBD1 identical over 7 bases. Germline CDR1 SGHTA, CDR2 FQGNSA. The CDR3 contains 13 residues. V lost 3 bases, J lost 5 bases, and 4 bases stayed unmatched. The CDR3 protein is CASSLTGMHEQYF. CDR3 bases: TGTGCCAGCAGCTTGACAGGGATGCACGAGCAGTACTTC.

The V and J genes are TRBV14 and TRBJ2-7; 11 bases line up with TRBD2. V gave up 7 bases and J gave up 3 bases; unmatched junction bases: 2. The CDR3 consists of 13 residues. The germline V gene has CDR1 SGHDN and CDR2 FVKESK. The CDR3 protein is CASNLAGGYEQYF. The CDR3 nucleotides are TGTGCCAGCAATCTAGCGGGAGGCTACGAGCAGTACTTC.

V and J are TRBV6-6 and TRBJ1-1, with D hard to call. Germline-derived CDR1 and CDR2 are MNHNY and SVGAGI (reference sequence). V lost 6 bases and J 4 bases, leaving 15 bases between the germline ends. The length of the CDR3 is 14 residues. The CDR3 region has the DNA TGTGCCAGCAGCCTCACGGGAGTCCTCACTGAAGCTTTCTTT. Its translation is CASSLTGVLTEAFF.

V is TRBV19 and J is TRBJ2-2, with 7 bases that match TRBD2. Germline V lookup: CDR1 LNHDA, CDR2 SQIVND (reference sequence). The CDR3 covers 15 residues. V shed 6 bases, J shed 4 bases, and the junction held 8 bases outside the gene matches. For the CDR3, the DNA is TGTGCCAGTAGCATTGGGAGGGTAACCACCGGGGAGCTGTTTTTT. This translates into CASSIGRVTTGELFF. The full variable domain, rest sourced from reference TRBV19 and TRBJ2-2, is DGGITQSPKYLFRKEGQNVTLSCEQNLNHDAMYWYRQDPGQGLRLIYYSQIVNDFQKGDIAEGYSVSREKKESFPLTVTSAQKNPTAFYLCASSIGRVTTGELFFGEGSRLTVL.

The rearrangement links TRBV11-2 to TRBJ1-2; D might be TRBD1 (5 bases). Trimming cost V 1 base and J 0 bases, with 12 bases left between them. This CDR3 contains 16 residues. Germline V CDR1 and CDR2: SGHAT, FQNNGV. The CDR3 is CASSLAPEGPNYGYTF. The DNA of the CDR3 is TGTGCCAGCAGCTTAGCCCCGGAGGGGCCTAACTATGGCTACACCTTC.

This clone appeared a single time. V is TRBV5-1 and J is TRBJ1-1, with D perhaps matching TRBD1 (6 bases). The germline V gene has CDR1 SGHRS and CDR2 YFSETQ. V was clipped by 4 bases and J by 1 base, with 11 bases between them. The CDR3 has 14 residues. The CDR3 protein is CASSPGHGNTEAFF. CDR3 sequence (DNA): TGCGCCAGCAGCCCGGGACACGGGAACACTGAAGCTTTCTTT.

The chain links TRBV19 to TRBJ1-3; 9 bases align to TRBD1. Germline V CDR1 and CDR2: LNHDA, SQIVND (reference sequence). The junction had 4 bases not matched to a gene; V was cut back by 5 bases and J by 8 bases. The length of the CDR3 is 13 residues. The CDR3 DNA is TGTGCCAGTAGTCCGGGGACAGGGTACACCATATATTTT. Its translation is CASSPGTGYTIYF.

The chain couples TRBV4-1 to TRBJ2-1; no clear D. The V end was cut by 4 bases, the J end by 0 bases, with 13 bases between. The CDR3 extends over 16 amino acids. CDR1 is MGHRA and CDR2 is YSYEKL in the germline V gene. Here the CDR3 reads CASSRISVSSYNEQFF. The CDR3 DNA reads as TGCGCCAGCAGCCGAATATCCGTGAGCTCCTACAATGAGCAGTTCTTC.